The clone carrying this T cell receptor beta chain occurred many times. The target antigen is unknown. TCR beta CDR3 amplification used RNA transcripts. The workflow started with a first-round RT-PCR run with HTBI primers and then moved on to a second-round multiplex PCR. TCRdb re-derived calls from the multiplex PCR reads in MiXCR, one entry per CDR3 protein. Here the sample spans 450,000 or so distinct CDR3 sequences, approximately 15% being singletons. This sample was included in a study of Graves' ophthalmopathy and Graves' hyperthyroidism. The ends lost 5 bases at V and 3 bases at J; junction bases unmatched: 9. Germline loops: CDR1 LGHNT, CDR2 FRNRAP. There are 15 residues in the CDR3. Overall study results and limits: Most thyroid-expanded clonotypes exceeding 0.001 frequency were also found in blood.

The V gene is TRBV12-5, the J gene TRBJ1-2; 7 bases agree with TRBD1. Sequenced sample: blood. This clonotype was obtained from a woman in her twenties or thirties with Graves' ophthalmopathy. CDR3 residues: CASGPRTGPDYGYTF. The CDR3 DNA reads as TGTGCTAGTGGTCCACGGACAGGCCCGGACTATGGCTACACCTTC.